These 29 T cell receptor beta chains originate from one sample sequenced in a study of T cells after yellow fever vaccination. TCRdb used MiXCR to reprocess the 5' RACE reads, holding one entry per CDR3 protein. This table has about 300,000 distinct CDR3 sequences, roughly 6.8% appearing once. The sequencing here drew on PBMCs, taken more than 40 days after the first yellow fever vaccination. These receptors were taken from a man between 18 and 29 years old who received the YFV17D yellow fever vaccine.

This clonotype turned up a few times. The chain is built from TRBV6-2 or TRBV6-3 and TRBJ1-6; D is undetermined. CDR3 length equals 14 residues. The V gene lost 7 bases and the J gene lost 10 bases, with 17 bases spanning the gap. The germline CDR1 and CDR2 sequences are MNHEY and SVGEGT. The DNA of the CDR3 is TGTGCCAGCAAAAAGGGAGAGGGATGGTCACCCCTCCACTTT. This encodes CASKKGEGWSPLHF.

This chain uses TRBV28 with TRBJ2-3; TRBD1 is a possible D gene (5 bases). Germline CDR1 reads MDHEN; CDR2 reads SYDVKM. There are 14 residues in the CDR3. The V end lost 5 bases, the J end lost 8 bases, and 17 bases lay between the germline ends. CDR3 DNA: TGTGCCAGCAGTCCTGCGTTGGGGCTGGGTACGCAGTATTTT. It encodes CASSPALGLGTQYF.

Only a few counts were recorded for this clonotype. This rearrangement joins TRBV4-2 to TRBJ2-7; 9 nucleotides align to TRBD2. With V trimmed by 4 bases and J by 0 bases, 4 bases remained unmatched. Germline lookup yields CDR1 LGHNA and CDR2 YNFKEQ. The CDR3 is made up of 15 amino acids. CDR3 in DNA: TGTGCCAGCAGCCCGAGCGGGGGGCGCTCCTACGAGCAGTACTTC. The encoded protein is CASSPSGGRSYEQYF.

The sample holds a few counts of this clonotype. The rearrangement uses TRBV6-5 and TRBJ2-4; D unresolved. Germline assignment: CDR1 MNHEY and CDR2 SVGAGI. The CDR3 runs 16 residues. V lost 4 bases to trimming and J lost 5 bases, with 18 bases between them. The CDR3 DNA sequence: TGTGCCAGCAGTTTCCCGACCCATACGCTTGAAAACATTCAGTACTTC. Encoded protein: CASSFPTHTLENIQYF.

In its sample, this clonotype was seen a few times. The chain recombines TRBV5-6 with TRBJ2-2, with 8 positions matching TRBD1. After removal of 3 bases from V and 3 bases from J, the junction contained 4 bases not matched to a gene. This CDR3 spans 15 amino acids. Germline assignment: CDR1 SGHDT and CDR2 YYEEEE. The CDR3 region has the DNA TGTGCCAGCAGCTCGGACAGGGAAGACACCGGGGAGCTGTTTTTT. Translation: CASSSDREDTGELFF.

This chain uses TRBV5-1 with TRBJ2-7, with a possible D match to TRBD2 (7 bases). This CDR3 contains 15 residues. V lost 2 bases to trimming and J lost 3 bases, with 15 bases between them. Germline CDR1 and CDR2: SGHRS and YFSETQ. DNA of the CDR3: TGCGCCAGCAGCTTTTTCGCGGGGGCTAACTACGAGCAGTACTTC. The encoded protein is CASSFFAGANYEQYF.

This clonotype was picked up a small number of times. This chain connects TRBV28 to TRBJ2-7, with TRBD2 matching 7 bases. Germline-derived CDR1 and CDR2 are MDHEN and SYDVKM. The CDR3 is made up of 15 amino acids. After removal of 3 bases from V and 5 bases from J, the junction contained 10 bases not matched to a gene. The CDR3: CASSLSSPGTNEQYV. The CDR3 DNA follows: TGTGCCAGCAGTTTGTCTTCCCCCGGGACTAACGAGCAGTACGTC.

This clonotype occurred a few times. The J gene is TRBJ2-2, the V gene TRBV5-1; the D gene is possibly TRBD2 (5 bases). The CDR3 is 16 residues long. Trimming stripped 0 bases from V and 1 base from J, with 10 bases between. Germline assignment: CDR1 SGHRS and CDR2 YFSETQ. CDR3 sequence: CASSLAVSENTGELFF. In DNA, the CDR3 is TGCGCCAGCAGCTTGGCCGTTAGCGAGAACACCGGGGAGCTGTTTTTT.

As DNA, the CDR3 is TGTGCCATCAGTGAGGAGTTCCGGGACAGGGTGTACGAGCAGTACTTC. Translation: CAISEEFRDRVYEQYF. The chain uses TRBV10-3 and TRBJ2-7; TRBD1 agrees at 9 bases. CDR1 is ENHRY, CDR2 SYGVKD, per germline. The CDR3 is 16 amino acids. V dropped 2 bases and J dropped 4; count of bases not matched to a gene: 9.

A few counts support this clonotype. The chain is built from TRBV2 and TRBJ1-6, with TRBD1 identical over 10 bases. Germline CDR1 reads SNHLY; CDR2 reads FYNNEI. The CDR3 consists of 14 residues. J was trimmed by 10 bases and V by 5 bases; bases with no gene match: 5. DNA of the CDR3: TGTGCCAGCAGTCCCGGGACAGGGGTCTCACCCCTCCACTTT. Translated, it gives CASSPGTGVSPLHF.

The rearrangement joins TRBV11-2 to TRBJ2-5; 12 nucleotides align to TRBD2. The junction had 9 bases not matched to a gene; V was cut back by 7 bases and J by 6 bases. Germline CDR1 reads SGHAT; CDR2 reads FQNNGV. This CDR3 has 15 residues. The DNA of the CDR3 is TGTGCCAGCACAAGGGGACTAGCGGGTGGGCAGACCCAGTACTTC. Protein product: CASTRGLAGGQTQYF.

The chain uses TRBV7-2 and TRBJ2-3; tentative D call: TRBD1 (6 bases). V was cut by 2 bases and J by 2 bases, with 14 bases left in between. The CDR3 has 16 residues. Germline CDR1 SGHTA, CDR2 FQGNSA. CDR3 sequence reads: CASSLTGMSYTDTQYF. The CDR3 DNA follows: TGTGCCAGCAGCTTAACAGGGATGTCCTACACAGATACGCAGTATTTT.

The gene calls are TRBV2 and TRBJ2-1; possibly TRBD2 for D (5 bases). There are 13 residues in the CDR3. CDR1 SNHLY and CDR2 FYNNEI come from the germline V gene. V was cut by 7 bases and J by 0 bases, with 7 bases left in between. Written as DNA, the CDR3 is TGTGCCAGCACTAGCAGCTCCTACAATGAGCAGTTCTTC. Its translation is CASTSSSYNEQFF.

The chain carries TRBV3-1 and TRBJ1-5; D remains unclear. CDR3 length: 14 amino acids. Germline lookup yields CDR1 LGHDT and CDR2 YNNKEL (reference sequence). Deletions cut 3 bases from V and 4 bases from J, with 10 bases between. CDR3 loop: CASSHRYGNQPQHF. The CDR3 DNA sequence: TGTGCCAGCAGCCACCGGTACGGAAATCAGCCCCAGCATTTT.

This clonotype has just a few counts. This chain links TRBV12-3 or TRBV12-4 with TRBJ1-1, with D maybe TRBD1 (6 bases). This CDR3 contains 13 residues. Deletions cut 6 bases from V and 4 bases from J, with 12 bases between. The CDR3 sequence is CASSETQGTEAFF. The CDR3 nucleotides read TGTGCCAGCAGCGAAACACAGGGCACTGAAGCTTTCTTT.

The CDR3 bases are TGTGCCAGCAGCTATATGGATCCGGGACAGGGTTTCGAGCAGTACTTC. It codes for CASSYMDPGQGFEQYF. The chain uses TRBV5-6 and TRBJ2-7; TRBD1 matches at 9 bases. Germline CDR1 is SGHDT and CDR2 is YYEEEE. CDR3 length: 16 amino acids. V lost 3 bases to trimming and J lost 6 bases; unmatched junction nucleotides: 13.

This clonotype occurred a few times. The V call is TRBV7-9, the J call TRBJ1-1; 8 bases align to TRBD1. The CDR3 is 13 residues long. In germline, CDR1 is SEHNR, CDR2 FQNEAQ (reference sequence). The V segment lost 1 base and the J segment 7 bases; nucleotides outside the gene matches: 2. The CDR3: CASSLGTGNEAFF. The CDR3 region has the DNA TGTGCCAGCAGCTTAGGGACAGGGAATGAAGCTTTCTTT.

The V call is TRBV5-6, the J call TRBJ1-3; D is ambiguous. The CDR3 is 15 residues long. The germline V and J ends were trimmed by 1 base and 3 bases, with 11 bases remaining between them. Germline CDR1 is SGHDT and CDR2 is YYEEEE. DNA for the CDR3: TGTGCCAGCAGCTTGTTTGGCGGTTATGGAAACACCATATATTTT. Its translation is CASSLFGGYGNTIYF.

V usage is TRBV24-1 and J usage is TRBJ1-1; D not resolved. In germline, CDR1 is KGHDR, CDR2 SFDVKD. This CDR3 has 21 amino acids. The V and J ends lost 0 bases and 1 base respectively, with 26 bases between them. CDR3 in amino acids: CATSDLHLADVAGWQNTEAFF. The CDR3 DNA sequence: TGTGCCACCAGTGATTTGCATCTTGCCGATGTTGCAGGATGGCAGAACACTGAAGCTTTCTTT.

The V call is TRBV4-1, the J call TRBJ2-7, with D unclear. Trimming took 1 base from V and 4 from J, leaving 8 bases between them. The CDR3 runs 13 residues. Germline CDR1 and CDR2: MGHRA and YSYEKL. The CDR3 spells CASSQGDRYEQYF. Written as DNA, the CDR3 is TGCGCCAGCAGCCAAGGCGATCGGTACGAGCAGTACTTC.

There are a few counts of this clonotype. V usage is TRBV28 and J usage is TRBJ1-5; no firm D call. The germline gives CDR1 MDHEN, CDR2 SYDVKM. V lost 2 bases, J lost 2 bases, and 10 bases lay in between. CDR3 length equals 15 residues. The CDR3 bases are TGTGCCAGCAGTTTAGGGTTTGGGGGCAATCAGCCCCAGCATTTT. Its translation is CASSLGFGGNQPQHF.

This clonotype was observed many times. The V gene is TRBV9, the J gene TRBJ2-3; 7 bases are a match to TRBD2. CDR1 and CDR2 (germline): SGDLS, YYNGEE. Trimming removed 4 bases from V and 3 bases from J; junction bases left unmatched: 8. The CDR3 runs 15 residues. The CDR3 sequence: CASSPGAGETDTQYF. The CDR3 nucleotides are TGTGCCAGCAGCCCCGGCGCGGGGGAAACAGATACGCAGTATTTT.

In its sample, this clonotype was seen a few times. The rearrangement links TRBV11-2 to TRBJ2-1, with TRBD2 matching 10 bases. The J segment lost 4 bases and the V segment lost 5 bases, leaving 14 bases of the junction unmatched. Germline V lookup: CDR1 SGHAT, CDR2 FQNNGV. CDR3 length: 18 residues. This chain's CDR3 is CASSLTSGVSWVYNEQFF. For the CDR3, the DNA is TGTGCCAGCAGCCTAACTAGCGGGGTCTCATGGGTTTACAATGAGCAGTTCTTC.

This clonotype was recorded at least ten times. The chain combines TRBV2 with TRBJ1-2; D is ambiguous. The CDR3 has 11 amino acids. The germline V gene has CDR1 SNHLY and CDR2 FYNNEI. The V and J ends lost 1 base and 12 bases respectively, with 9 bases between them. CDR3 coding DNA: TGTGCCAGCAGTGAAGGGGTGGGCGACACCTTC. This gives the protein CASSEGVGDTF.

The genes are TRBV4-3 and TRBJ2-3; D possibly uses TRBD1 or TRBD2 (5 bases each). Germline V gene lookup returns CDR1 LGHNA and CDR2 YSLEER. V lost 3 bases and J 1 base, leaving 14 bases between the germline ends. The CDR3 has 16 amino acids. This CDR3 is CASSQLDTRGTDTQYF. Written as DNA, the CDR3 is TGCGCCAGCAGCCAGTTGGACACTAGAGGCACAGATACGCAGTATTTT.

This chain joins TRBV7-9 and TRBJ1-4; 9 bases are a match to TRBD1. Germline V gene sequence: CDR1 SEHNR, CDR2 FQNEAQ (reference sequence). V lost 5 bases to trimming and J lost 4 bases; unmatched junction nucleotides: 8. This CDR3 spans 16 amino acids. This CDR3 is CASSLPTGGNNEKLFF. The DNA of the CDR3 is TGTGCCAGCAGCCTACCGACAGGGGGGAATAATGAAAAACTGTTTTTT.

This clonotype was recorded many times. The J gene is TRBJ2-7, the V gene TRBV7-2, with TRBD2 matching 9 bases. V shed 6 bases and J 0 bases; nucleotides not matched to a gene: 3. CDR1 is SGHTA and CDR2 is FQGNSA in the germline V gene. The CDR3 extends over 14 amino acids. For the CDR3, the DNA is TGTGCCAGCAGGCGAGCGGGGGGCTCCTACGAGCAGTACTTC. This gives the protein CASRRAGGSYEQYF.

V and J are TRBV7-3 and TRBJ2-3; the D is unclear. Germline assignment: CDR1 SGHTA and CDR2 FQGTGA. V shed 4 bases and J shed 7 bases, with 15 bases lying between them. The CDR3 loop spans 14 amino acids. CDR3 in amino acids: CASSSPLSRHTQYF. For the CDR3, the DNA is TGTGCCAGCAGCTCCCCCCTTTCGCGGCATACGCAGTATTTT.

This clonotype showed up just a few times. The chain has TRBV9 and TRBJ2-3, with D tentatively TRBD1 or TRBD2 (5 bases each). The CDR3 is 13 amino acids. CDR1 and CDR2 from the germline V gene are SGDLS and YYNGEE. The V gene lost 4 bases and the J gene lost 7 bases, with 13 bases spanning the gap. This CDR3 is CASSLSGPNTQYF. CDR3 coding DNA: TGTGCCAGCAGCCTGTCGGGGCCGAATACGCAGTATTTT.